A single T cell receptor beta chain is shown here with its context. Treatment described: oral pan-JAK inhibitor, 5-10 mg twice daily. The data were taken from a study of CD8+ T cells in alopecia areata. This CDR3 is 15 amino acids long. CDR1 SGDLS and CDR2 YYNGEE come from the germline V gene. V lost 0 bases, J lost 6 bases, and 12 bases lay in between. After isolation, RNA underwent reverse transcription to generate cDNA as the sequencing template. Clones were sequenced by immunoSEQ multiplex PCR, and TCRdb holds only the in-frame ones, with some missing. Of roughly 250,000 clones listed, 45% to 70% are singletons.

The sequences come from CD4+ T cells sorted from blood, collected at week 52, from a patient treated with tofacitinib. The chain uses TRBV9 and TRBJ2-2, with D hard to call. This sequence originates from a human donor with alopecia areata. The chain's CDR3 is CASSVEVRTSGELFF. The CDR3 nucleotides read TGTGCCAGCAGCGTAGAGGTCAGGACCTCCGGGGAGCTGTTTTTT.